This TCR beta chain stems from a study of T cells after yellow fever vaccination. Study results and caveats: Researchers noted that a small share of clonotypes showed up in both CD4 and CD8 compartments. The study noted that FACS-sorted repertoires could contain abundant clonotypes contaminating from the bulk population. Primary-vaccination clones mostly resurfaced post-booster (about 96% CD4, 75% to 90% CD8).

This CDR3 region has 15 residues. Losses at the gene ends were 6 bases for V and 6 bases for J; bases not matched to a gene: 8. CDR1 SGHAT and CDR2 FQNNGV come from the germline V gene. Each CDR3 protein gets one entry after TCRdb re-called the 5' RACE reads with MiXCR. Here the sample spans about 340,000 distinct CDR3 sequences, about 12% being singletons. On this clonotype: Antigen: not known.

Sequenced material: CD4+ T cells sorted from PBMCs, taken 15 days after the yellow fever booster vaccination. The chain carries TRBV11-2 and TRBJ2-1; 10 nucleotides match TRBD1. The sequence derives from a man aged 18 to 30 who received the YFV17D yellow fever vaccine. The CDR3 loop is CASSPIRTGGNEQFF. CDR3 sequence (DNA): TGTGCCAGCAGTCCAATCCGGACAGGGGGCAATGAGCAGTTCTTC.